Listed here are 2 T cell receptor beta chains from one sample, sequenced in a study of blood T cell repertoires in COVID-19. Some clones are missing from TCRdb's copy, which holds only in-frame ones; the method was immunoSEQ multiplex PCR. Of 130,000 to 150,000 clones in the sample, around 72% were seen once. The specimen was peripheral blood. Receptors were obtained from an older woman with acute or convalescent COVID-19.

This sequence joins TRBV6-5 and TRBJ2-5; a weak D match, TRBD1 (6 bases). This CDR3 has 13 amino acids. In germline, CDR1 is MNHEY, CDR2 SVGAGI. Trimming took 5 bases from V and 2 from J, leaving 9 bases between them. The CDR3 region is CASSRTEQETQYF. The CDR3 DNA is TGTGCCAGCAGTAGGACAGAACAAGAGACCCAGTACTTC.

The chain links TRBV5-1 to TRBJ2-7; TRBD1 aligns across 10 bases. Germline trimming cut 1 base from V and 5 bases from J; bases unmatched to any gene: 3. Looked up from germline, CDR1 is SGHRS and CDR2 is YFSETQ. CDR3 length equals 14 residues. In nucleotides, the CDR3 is TGCGCCAGCAGCTTGATGGGACAGGGGAACGAGCAGTACTTC. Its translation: CASSLMGQGNEQYF.